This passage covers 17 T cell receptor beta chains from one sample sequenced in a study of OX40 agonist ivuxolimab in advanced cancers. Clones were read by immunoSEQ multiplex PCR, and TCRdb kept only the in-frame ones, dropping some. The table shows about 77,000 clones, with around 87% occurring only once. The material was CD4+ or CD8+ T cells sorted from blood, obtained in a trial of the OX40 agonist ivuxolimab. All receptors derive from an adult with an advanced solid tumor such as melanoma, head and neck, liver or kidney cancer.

The CDR3 is CASSRAHGRYIQYF. The CDR3 DNA sequence: TGTGCCAGTAGTCGAGCCCACGGGAGGTACATTCAGTACTTC. The chain couples TRBV19 to TRBJ2-4, with 7 bases matching TRBD2. The CDR3 runs to 14 residues. V shed 5 bases and J 8 bases; nucleotides not matched to a gene: 9. Germline V lookup: CDR1 LNHDA, CDR2 SQIVND (reference sequence).

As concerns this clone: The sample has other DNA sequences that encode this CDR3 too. DNA of the CDR3: TGTGCCAGTAGGGGGACTCAATATAATTCACCCCTCCACTTT. The encoded protein is CASRGTQYNSPLHF. The chain links TRBV6-1 to TRBJ1-6; TRBD1 might be the D (6 bases). The CDR3 is 14 residues long. The ends were cut back, 9 bases at V and 4 bases at J, with 13 bases in the middle. Germline V lookup: CDR1 MNHNS, CDR2 SASEGT.

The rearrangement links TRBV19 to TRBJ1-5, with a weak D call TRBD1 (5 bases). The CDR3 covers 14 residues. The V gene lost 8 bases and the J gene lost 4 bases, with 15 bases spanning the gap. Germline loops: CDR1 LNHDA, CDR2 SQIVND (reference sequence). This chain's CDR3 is CASSSGSWNQPQHF. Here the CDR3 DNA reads TGTGCCAGTTCTTCAGGGTCCTGGAATCAGCCCCAGCATTTT. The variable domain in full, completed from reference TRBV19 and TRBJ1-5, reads DGGITQSPKYLFRKEGQNVTLSCEQNLNHDAMYWYRQDPGQGLRLIYYSQIVNDFQKGDIAEGYSVSREKKESFPLTVTSAQKNPTAFYLCASSSGSWNQPQHFGDGTRLSIL.

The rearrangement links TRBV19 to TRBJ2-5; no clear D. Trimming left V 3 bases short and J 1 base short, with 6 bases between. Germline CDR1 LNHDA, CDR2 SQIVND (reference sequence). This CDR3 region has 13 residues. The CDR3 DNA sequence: TGTGCCAGTAGTATTGGTCTCCAAGAGACCCAGTACTTC. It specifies CASSIGLQETQYF.

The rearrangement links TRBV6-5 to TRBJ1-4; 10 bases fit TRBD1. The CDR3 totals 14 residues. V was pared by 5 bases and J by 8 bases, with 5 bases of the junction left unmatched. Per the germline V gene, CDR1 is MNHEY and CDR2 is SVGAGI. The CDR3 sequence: CASSRDRGPEKLFF. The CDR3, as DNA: TGTGCCAGCAGTCGGGACAGGGGCCCCGAAAAACTGTTTTTT.

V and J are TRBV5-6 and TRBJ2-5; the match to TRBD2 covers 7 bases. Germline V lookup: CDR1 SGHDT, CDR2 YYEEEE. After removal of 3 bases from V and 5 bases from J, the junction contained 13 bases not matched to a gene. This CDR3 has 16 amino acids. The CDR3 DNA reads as TGTGCCAGCAGCTACTTGTGGGCGGGAGAATGGGAGACCCAGTACTTC. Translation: CASSYLWAGEWETQYF.

The CDR3 loop is CASSPQGVGELFF. CDR3 nucleotide sequence: TGTGCCAGCAGCCCCCAAGGGGTCGGGGAGCTGTTTTTT. The chain recombines TRBV14 with TRBJ2-2; D might be TRBD1 (5 bases). The CDR3 spans 13 residues. Germline CDR1 reads SGHDN; CDR2 reads FVKESK. V was pared by 4 bases and J by 7 bases, with 10 bases between.

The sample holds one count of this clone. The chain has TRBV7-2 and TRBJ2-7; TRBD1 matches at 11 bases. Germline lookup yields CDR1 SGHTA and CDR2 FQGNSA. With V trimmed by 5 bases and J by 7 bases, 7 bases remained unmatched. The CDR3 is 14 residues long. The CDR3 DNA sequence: TGTGCCAGCAGCCGGGACAGGGGGACGGGTGAGCAGTACTTC. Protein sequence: CASSRDRGTGEQYF. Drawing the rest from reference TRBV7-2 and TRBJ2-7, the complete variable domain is GAGVSQSPSNKVTEKGKDVELRCDPISGHTALYWYRQSLGQGLEFLIYFQGNSAPDKSGLPSDRFSAERTGGSVSTLTIQRTQQEDSAVYLCASSRDRGTGEQYFGPGTRLTVT.

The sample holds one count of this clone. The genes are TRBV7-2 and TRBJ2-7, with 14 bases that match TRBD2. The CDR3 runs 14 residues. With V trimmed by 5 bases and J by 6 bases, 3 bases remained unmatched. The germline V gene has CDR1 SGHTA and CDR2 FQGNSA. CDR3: CASSVTSGGAEQYF. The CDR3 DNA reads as TGTGCCAGCAGCGTGACTAGCGGGGGGGCCGAGCAGTACTTC.

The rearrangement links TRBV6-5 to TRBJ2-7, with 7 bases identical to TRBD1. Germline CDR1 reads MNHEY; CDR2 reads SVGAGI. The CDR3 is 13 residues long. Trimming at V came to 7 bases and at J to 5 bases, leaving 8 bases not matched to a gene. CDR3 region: CASTRQGSDEQYF. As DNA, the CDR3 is TGTGCCAGCACTCGACAGGGATCTGACGAGCAGTACTTC.

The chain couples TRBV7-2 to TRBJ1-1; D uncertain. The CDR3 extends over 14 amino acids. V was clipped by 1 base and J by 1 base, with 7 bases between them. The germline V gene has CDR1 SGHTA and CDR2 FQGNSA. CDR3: CASSLGQTNTEAFF. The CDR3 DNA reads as TGTGCCAGCAGCTTAGGGCAGACGAACACTGAAGCTTTCTTT.

The CDR3 here is CASSQDSVGRVRQFF. The CDR3, as DNA: TGCGCCAGCAGCCAAGATTCTGTCGGTAGGGTCCGGCAGTTCTTC. This sequence joins TRBV4-3 and TRBJ2-1; D gene unclear. Germline V gene lookup returns CDR1 LGHNA and CDR2 YSLEER. V was trimmed by 0 bases and J by 12 bases, leaving 18 bases between them. The CDR3 is 15 amino acids.

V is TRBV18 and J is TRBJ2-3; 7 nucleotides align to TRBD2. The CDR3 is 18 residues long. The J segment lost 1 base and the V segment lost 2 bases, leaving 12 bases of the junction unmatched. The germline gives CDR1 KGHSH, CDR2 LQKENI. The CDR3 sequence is CASSPGTIKRGGTDTQYF. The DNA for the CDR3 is TGTGCCAGCTCACCAGGGACTATCAAAAGGGGAGGCACAGATACGCAGTATTTT. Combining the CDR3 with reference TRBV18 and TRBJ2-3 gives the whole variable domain NAGVMQNPRHLVRRRGQEARLRCSPMKGHSHVYWYRQLPEEGLKFMVYLQKENIIDESGMPKERFSAEFPKEGPSILRIQQVVRGDSAAYFCASSPGTIKRGGTDTQYFGPGTRLTVL.

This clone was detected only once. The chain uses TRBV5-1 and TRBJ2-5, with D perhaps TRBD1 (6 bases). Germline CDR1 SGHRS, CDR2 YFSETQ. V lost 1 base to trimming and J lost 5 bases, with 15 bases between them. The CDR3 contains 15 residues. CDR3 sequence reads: CASSLKQGFIETQYF. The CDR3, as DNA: TGCGCCAGCAGCTTGAAACAGGGATTCATCGAGACCCAGTACTTC.

This chain's CDR3 is CAISGRGNEQYF. In DNA form, the CDR3 reads TGTGCCATCAGTGGCAGGGGGAACGAGCAGTACTTC. The genes are TRBV10-3 and TRBJ2-7; 7 bases match TRBD1. Germline V CDR1 and CDR2: ENHRY, SYGVKD. The length of the CDR3 is 12 residues. Unmatched junction bases numbered 2, after V lost 4 bases and J lost 5 bases.

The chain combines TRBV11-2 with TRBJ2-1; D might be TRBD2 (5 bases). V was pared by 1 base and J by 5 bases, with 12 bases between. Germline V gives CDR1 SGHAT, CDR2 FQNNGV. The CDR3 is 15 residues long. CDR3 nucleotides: TGTGCCAGCAGCTTAGGTGGACTGGTAGACAATGAGCAGTTCTTC. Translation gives CASSLGGLVDNEQFF.

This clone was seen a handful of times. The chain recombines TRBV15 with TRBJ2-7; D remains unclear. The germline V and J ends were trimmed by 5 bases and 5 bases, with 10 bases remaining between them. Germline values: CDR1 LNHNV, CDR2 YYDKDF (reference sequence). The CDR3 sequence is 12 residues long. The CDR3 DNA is TGTGCCACCAGCCCTGCCGGAAACGAGCAGTACTTC. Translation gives CATSPAGNEQYF.